Presented here are 6 T cell receptor beta chains from one specimen sequenced in a study of blood T cells in healthy people across ages. Sample-barcoded 5' priming and a J-beta primer mix drove a second PCR of roughly 7 to 11 cycles. In TCRdb, the 5' RACE reads were re-called with MiXCR into one record per CDR3 protein. The sample consists of some 900,000 distinct CDR3 sequences, 48% of them appearing once. Sequenced: blood. The receptors originated from a man aged 30-40 years in good health.

The chain employs TRBV6-4 and TRBJ2-5; a weak D match, TRBD2 (6 bases). Deletions cut 8 bases from V and 3 bases from J, with 19 bases between. This CDR3 is 15 amino acids long. Germline loops: CDR1 MRHNA, CDR2 SNTAGT. CDR3 region: CASGEASGPEETQYF. The CDR3 region has the DNA TGTGCCAGCGGGGAGGCGAGCGGTCCAGAAGAGACCCAGTACTTC.

This sequence joins TRBV14 and TRBJ1-4; weak D call: TRBD1 (6 bases). The germline V and J ends were trimmed by 5 bases and 14 bases, with 15 bases remaining between them. Germline V lookup: CDR1 SGHDN, CDR2 FVKESK. This CDR3 has 12 residues. CDR3: CASSVRDTGLFF. CDR3 DNA sequence: TGTGCCAGCAGCGTCCGGGACACGGGCCTGTTTTTT. The whole variable domain, filled in from reference TRBV14 and TRBJ1-4, reads EAGVTQFPSHSVIEKGQTVTLRCDPISGHDNLYWYRRVMGKEIKFLLHFVKESKQDESGMPNNRFLAERTGGTYSTLKVQPAELEDSGVYFCASSVRDTGLFFGSGTQLSVL.

The chain employs TRBV25-1 and TRBJ1-4, with TRBD1 identical over 7 bases. The trim removed 1 base at V and 1 base at J, leaving 6 bases unmatched. In germline, CDR1 is MGHDK, CDR2 SYGVNS. The CDR3 totals 17 residues. CDR3 coding DNA: TGTGCCAGCAGTGAATTAAAGGGGGCAGTAACTAATGAAAAACTGTTTTTT. Translation: CASSELKGAVTNEKLFF.

The rearrangement joins TRBV28 to TRBJ2-5; tentatively, D is TRBD2 (5 bases). Germline V lookup: CDR1 MDHEN, CDR2 SYDVKM. The CDR3 runs 15 residues. Trimming shortened V by 5 bases and J by 11 bases, and 24 bases separated the two germline ends. CDR3 loop: CASSERVGRHNEQYF. The CDR3 DNA sequence: TGTGCCAGCAGTGAGAGGGTGGGCAGGCACAATGAGCAGTACTTC.

This clonotype has a handful of counts. The V and J genes are TRBV7-2 and TRBJ2-1, with a tentative D call TRBD2 (6 bases). Trimming removed 3 bases at V and 8 bases at J, with 14 bases between. Germline V gene data show CDR1 as SGHTA and CDR2 as FQGNSA. The CDR3 sequence is 14 residues long. The CDR3 DNA sequence: TGTGCCAGCAGCTTCGCCGGGGGTGGAGATGAGCAGTTCTTC. Translation gives CASSFAGGGDEQFF.

The CDR3 DNA reads as TGCGCCAGCAGCCCTGATCTAGCGGGGGGATATTACAATGAGCAGTTCTTC. Translated, it gives CASSPDLAGGYYNEQFF. This chain links TRBV4-3 with TRBJ2-1; 11 bases line up with TRBD2. Germline trimming cut 4 bases from V and 4 bases from J; bases unmatched to any gene: 9. Germline V gene sequence: CDR1 LGHNA, CDR2 YSLEER. The CDR3 has 17 residues.